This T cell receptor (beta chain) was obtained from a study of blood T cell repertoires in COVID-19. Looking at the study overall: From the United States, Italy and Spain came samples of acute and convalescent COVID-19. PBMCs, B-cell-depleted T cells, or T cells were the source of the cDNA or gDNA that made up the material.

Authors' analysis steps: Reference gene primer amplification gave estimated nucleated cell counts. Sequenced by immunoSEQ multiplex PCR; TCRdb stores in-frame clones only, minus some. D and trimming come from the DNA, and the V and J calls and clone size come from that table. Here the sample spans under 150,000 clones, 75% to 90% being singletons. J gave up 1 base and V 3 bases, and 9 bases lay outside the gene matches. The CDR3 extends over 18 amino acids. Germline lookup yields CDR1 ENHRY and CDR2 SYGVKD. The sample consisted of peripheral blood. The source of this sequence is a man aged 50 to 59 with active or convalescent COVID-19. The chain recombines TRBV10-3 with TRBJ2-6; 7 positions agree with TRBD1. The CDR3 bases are TGTGCCATCAGTGAACGTAGTGCAGGGGGTTCTGGGGCCAACGTCCTGACTTTC. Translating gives CAISERSAGGSGANVLTF.